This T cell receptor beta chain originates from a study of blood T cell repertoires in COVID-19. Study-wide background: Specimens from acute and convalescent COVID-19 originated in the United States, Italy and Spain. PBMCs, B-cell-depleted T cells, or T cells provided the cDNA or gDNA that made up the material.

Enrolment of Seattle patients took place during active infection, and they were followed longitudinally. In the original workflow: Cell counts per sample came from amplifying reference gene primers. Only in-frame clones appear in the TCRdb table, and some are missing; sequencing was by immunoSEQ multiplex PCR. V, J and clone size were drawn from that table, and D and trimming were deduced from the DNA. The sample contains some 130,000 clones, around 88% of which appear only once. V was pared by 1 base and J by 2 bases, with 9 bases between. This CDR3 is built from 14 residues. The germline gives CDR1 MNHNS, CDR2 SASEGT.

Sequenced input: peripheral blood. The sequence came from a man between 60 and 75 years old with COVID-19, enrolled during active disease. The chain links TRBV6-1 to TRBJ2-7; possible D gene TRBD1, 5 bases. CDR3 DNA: TGTGCCAGCAGTGAAGAGGGGCCTACCTACGAGCAGTACTTC. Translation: CASSEEGPTYEQYF.